This T cell receptor (beta chain) appears in the sequencing data of a study of T cell repertoires in ileal Crohn's disease. Study-wide background: About half of patients got postoperative therapy: 11 thiopurines, some 19 anti-TNF. Whole-study findings and limits: Every patient over 26.8% clonality showed endoscopic recurrence. Clonal expansions were more frequent in active smokers than non-smokers at surgery.

With regard to this clone: The antigen is undetermined.

The method was immunoSEQ multiplex PCR; TCRdb's version includes in-frame clones alone and lacks a portion of them. The sample records roughly 13,000 clones, around 82% being singletons. Germline V gene lookup returns CDR1 MNHEY and CDR2 SMNVEV (reference sequence). V lost 5 bases to trimming and J lost 0 bases, with 11 bases between them. CDR3 length: 14 amino acids. The V call is TRBV27, the J call TRBJ2-7; maybe TRBD1 (5 bases). The source is an adult with Crohn's disease. What was sequenced was ileal tissue. The CDR3 nucleotides are TGTGCCAGCAGTCCCCGCGACAGCTCCTACGAGCAGTACTTC. It specifies CASSPRDSSYEQYF.